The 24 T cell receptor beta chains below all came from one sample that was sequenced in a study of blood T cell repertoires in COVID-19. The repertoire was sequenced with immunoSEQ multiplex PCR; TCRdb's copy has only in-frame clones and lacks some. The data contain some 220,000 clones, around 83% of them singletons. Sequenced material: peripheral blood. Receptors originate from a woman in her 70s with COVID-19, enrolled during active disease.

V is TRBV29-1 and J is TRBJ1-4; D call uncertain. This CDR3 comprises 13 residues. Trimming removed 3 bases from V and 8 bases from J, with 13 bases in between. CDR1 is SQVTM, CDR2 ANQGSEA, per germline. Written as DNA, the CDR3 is TGCAGCGTTGAGGGAGTAGGAAGAGAAAAACTGTTTTTT. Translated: CSVEGVGREKLFF.

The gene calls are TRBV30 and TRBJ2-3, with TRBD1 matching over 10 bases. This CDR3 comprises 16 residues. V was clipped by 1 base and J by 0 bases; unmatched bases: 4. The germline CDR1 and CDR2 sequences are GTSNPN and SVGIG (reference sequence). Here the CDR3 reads CAWSAGTGASTDTQYF. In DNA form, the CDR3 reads TGTGCCTGGAGTGCCGGGACAGGGGCTAGCACAGATACGCAGTATTTT.

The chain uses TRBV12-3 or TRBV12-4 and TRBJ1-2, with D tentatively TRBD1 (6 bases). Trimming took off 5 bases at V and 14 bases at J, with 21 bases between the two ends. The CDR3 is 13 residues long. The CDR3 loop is CASSTGAGGARTF. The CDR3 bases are TGTGCCAGCAGTACTGGGGCGGGGGGCGCAAGAACCTTC.

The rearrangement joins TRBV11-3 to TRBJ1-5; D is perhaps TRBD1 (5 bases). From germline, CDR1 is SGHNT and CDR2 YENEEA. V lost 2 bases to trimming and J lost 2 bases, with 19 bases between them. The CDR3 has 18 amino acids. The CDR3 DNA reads TGTGCCAGCAGCTTACCCCAGGCGGGGCCGGTGGGCAATCAGCCCCAGCATTTT. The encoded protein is CASSLPQAGPVGNQPQHF.

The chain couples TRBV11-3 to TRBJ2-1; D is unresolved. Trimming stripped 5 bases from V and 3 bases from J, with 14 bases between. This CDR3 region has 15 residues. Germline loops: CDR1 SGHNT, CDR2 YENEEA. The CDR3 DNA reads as TGTGCCAGCAGCCCCGGAGTAGCTGGCTACAATGAGCAGTTCTTC. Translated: CASSPGVAGYNEQFF.

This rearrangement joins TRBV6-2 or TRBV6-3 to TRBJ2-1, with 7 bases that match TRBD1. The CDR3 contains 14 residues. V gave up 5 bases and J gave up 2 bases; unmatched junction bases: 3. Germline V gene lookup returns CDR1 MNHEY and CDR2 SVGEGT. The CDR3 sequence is CASSRQGTYNEQFF. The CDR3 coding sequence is TGTGCCAGCAGTCGACAGGGAACCTACAATGAGCAGTTCTTC.

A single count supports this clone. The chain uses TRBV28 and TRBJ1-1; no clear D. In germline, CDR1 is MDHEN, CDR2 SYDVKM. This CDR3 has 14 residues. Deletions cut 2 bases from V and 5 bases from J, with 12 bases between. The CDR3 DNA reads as TGTGCCAGCAGTTTAGGGTGGAGGGAGACTGAAGCTTTCTTT. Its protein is CASSLGWRETEAFF.

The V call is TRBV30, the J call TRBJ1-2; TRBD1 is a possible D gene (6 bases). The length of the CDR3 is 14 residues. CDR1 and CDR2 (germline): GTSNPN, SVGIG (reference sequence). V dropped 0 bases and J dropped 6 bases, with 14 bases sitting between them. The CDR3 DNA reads TGTGCCTGGAGTGTAGGGGCACAGGGCGATGGCTACACCTTC. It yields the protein CAWSVGAQGDGYTF.

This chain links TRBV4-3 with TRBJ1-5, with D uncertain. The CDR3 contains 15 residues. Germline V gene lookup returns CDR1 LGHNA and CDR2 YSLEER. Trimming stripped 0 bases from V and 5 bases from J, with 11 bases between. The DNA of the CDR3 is TGCGCCAGCAGCCAAGATAAAAGAAGAGATCAGCCCCAGCATTTT. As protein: CASSQDKRRDQPQHF.

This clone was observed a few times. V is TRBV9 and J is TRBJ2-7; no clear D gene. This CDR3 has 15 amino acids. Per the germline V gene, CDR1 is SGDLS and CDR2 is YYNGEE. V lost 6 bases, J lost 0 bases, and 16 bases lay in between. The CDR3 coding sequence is TGTGCCAGCACCCGAGGCGCCGAGAGCTCCTACGAGCAGTACTTC. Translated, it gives CASTRGAESSYEQYF.

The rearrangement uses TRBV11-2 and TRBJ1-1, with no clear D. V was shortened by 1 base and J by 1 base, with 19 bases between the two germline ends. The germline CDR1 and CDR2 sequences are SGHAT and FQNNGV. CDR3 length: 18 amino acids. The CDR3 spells CASSLAPSTGVRNTEAFF. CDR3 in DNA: TGTGCCAGCAGCTTAGCACCCAGCACCGGGGTCAGGAACACTGAAGCTTTCTTT. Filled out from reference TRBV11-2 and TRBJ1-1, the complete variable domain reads EAGVAQSPRYKIIEKRQSVAFWCNPISGHATLYWYQQILGQGPKLLIQFQNNGVVDDSQLPKDRFSAERLKGVDSTLKIQPAKLEDSAVYLCASSLAPSTGVRNTEAFFGQGTRLTVV.

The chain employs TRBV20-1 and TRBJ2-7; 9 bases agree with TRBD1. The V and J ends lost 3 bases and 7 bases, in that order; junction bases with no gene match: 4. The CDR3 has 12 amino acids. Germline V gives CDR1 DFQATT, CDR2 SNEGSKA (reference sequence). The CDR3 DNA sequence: TGCAGTGCTAGTAGGACAGGGGCTGAGCAGTACTTC. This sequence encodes CSASRTGAEQYF.

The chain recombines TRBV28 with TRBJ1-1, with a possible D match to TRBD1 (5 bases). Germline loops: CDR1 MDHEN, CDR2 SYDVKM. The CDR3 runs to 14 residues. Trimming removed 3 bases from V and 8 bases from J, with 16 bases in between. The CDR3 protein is CASSFAQSYREAFF. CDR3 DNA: TGTGCCAGCAGTTTCGCCCAGAGTTACAGGGAAGCTTTCTTT.

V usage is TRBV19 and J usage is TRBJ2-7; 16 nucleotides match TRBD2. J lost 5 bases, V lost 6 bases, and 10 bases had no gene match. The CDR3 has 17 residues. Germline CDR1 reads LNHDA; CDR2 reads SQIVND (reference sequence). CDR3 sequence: CASSLPGLAGGMNEQYF. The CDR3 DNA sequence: TGTGCCAGTAGCTTGCCGGGACTAGCGGGAGGGATGAACGAGCAGTACTTC.

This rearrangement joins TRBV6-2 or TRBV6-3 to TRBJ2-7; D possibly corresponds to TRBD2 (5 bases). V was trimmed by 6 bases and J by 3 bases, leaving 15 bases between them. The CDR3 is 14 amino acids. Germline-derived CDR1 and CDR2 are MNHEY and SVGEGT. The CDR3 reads CASSPTSLIYEQYF. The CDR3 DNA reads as TGTGCCAGCAGCCCTACTAGTCTTATCTACGAGCAGTACTTC.

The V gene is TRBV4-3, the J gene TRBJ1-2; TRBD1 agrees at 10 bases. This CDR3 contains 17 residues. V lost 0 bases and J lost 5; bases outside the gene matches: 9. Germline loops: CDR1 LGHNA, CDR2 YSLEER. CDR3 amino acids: CASSQEFTWGQGYGYTF. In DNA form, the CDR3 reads TGCGCCAGCAGCCAAGAGTTTACTTGGGGACAGGGGTATGGCTACACCTTC.

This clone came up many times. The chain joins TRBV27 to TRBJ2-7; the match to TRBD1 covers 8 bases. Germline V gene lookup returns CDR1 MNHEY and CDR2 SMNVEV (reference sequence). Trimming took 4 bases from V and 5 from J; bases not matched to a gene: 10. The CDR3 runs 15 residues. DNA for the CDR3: TGTGCCAGCAGTTCCCCTAGACAGGGGTTAAACGAGCAGTACTTC. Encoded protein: CASSSPRQGLNEQYF.

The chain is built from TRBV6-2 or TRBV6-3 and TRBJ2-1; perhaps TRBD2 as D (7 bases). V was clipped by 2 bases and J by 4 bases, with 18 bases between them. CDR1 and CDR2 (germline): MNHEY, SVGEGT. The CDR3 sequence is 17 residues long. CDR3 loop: CASSYLRGAARYNEQFF. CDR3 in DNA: TGTGCCAGCAGTTACCTCCGGGGGGCGGCGAGATACAATGAGCAGTTCTTC.

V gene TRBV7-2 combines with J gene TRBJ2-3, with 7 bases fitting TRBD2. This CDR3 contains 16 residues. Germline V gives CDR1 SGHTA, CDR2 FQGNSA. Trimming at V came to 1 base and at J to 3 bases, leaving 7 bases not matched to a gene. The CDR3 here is CASSLGAGAETDTQYF. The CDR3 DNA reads TGTGCCAGCAGCTTAGGGGCGGGAGCGGAAACAGATACGCAGTATTTT.

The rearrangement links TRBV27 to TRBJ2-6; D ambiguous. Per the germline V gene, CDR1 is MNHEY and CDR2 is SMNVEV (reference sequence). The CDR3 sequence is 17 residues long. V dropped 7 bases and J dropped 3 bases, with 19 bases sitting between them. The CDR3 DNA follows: TGTGCCAGCACTCCCCAGACCCAAGGCGGTGGGGCCAACGTCCTGACTTTC. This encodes CASTPQTQGGGANVLTF.

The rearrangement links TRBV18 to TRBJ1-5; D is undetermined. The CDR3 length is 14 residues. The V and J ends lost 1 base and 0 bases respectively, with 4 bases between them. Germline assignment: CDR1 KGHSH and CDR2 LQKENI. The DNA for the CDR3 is TGTGCCAGCTCACCACTAGATAGCAATCAGCCCCAGCATTTT. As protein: CASSPLDSNQPQHF.

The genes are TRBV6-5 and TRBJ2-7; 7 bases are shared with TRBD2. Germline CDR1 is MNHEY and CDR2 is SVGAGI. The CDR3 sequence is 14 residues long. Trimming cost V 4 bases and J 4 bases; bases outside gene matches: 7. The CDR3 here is CASSLLGGSYEQYF. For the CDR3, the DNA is TGTGCCAGCAGTTTACTGGGAGGGAGTTACGAGCAGTACTTC.

CDR3 in DNA: TGTGCCAGCAGCTTTAATGGGGGGGATCAGCCCCAGCATTTT. Its translation: CASSFNGGDQPQHF. This chain joins TRBV7-2 and TRBJ1-5; possibly TRBD1 for D (5 bases). The V gene's germline CDR1 is SGHTA and CDR2 FQGNSA. This CDR3 contains 14 residues. Trimming stripped 3 bases from V and 5 bases from J, with 11 bases between.

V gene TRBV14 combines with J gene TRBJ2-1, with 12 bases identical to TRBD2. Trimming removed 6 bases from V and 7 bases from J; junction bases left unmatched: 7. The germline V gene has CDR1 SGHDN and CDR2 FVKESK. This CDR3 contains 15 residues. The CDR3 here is CASSLAGGRGNEQFF. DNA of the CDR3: TGTGCCAGCAGTCTAGCGGGAGGGCGGGGGAATGAGCAGTTCTTC.